This record covers a single T cell receptor (beta chain). What it binds is not known. Compared with germline, one end of the junction differs, possibly owing to a read error. The sequenced patients had an expansion of CD8+CD57+ cells seen by flow cytometry. Sequencing also captured CD8+CD57+ effector memory cells from about 15% of the 12 patients. As a group, the patients uniformly had severe acquired aplastic anemia. Beads enriched the CD8+CD57+ cells, and these gave a mean 1.6 ug DNA. TCR beta VDJ and CDR3 profiles were obtained from a genomic DNA template. TCRdb re-called the reads through MiXCR, storing one row per CDR3 protein. The table lists roughly 16,000 distinct CDR3 sequences, less than 45% of them singletons. The sample originates from a study of CD8+CD57+ T cells in acquired aplastic anemia. General observations from the study: Patients carried CD8+CD57+ cells that were less diverse than their total CD4+ and CD8+ pools. Comparison of patients with controls identified 25 to 35 shared CD8+ CDR3 sequences.

The CDR3 runs to 13 residues. Germline V gene sequence: CDR1 MNHNY, CDR2 SVGAGI (reference sequence). Sequencing was performed on CD8+CD57+ T cells sorted from PBMCs. The subset was: bead-enriched CD8+CD57+ effector memory T cells from SAA patients. The sequence derives from a human donor with aplastic anemia. The rearrangement links TRBV6-6 to TRBJ2-5; D not certain. The CDR3 DNA sequence: TGTGTCAGCAGTTACGGCGGCAGAGAGACCCGGTACTTC. This translates into CVSSYGGRETRYF.